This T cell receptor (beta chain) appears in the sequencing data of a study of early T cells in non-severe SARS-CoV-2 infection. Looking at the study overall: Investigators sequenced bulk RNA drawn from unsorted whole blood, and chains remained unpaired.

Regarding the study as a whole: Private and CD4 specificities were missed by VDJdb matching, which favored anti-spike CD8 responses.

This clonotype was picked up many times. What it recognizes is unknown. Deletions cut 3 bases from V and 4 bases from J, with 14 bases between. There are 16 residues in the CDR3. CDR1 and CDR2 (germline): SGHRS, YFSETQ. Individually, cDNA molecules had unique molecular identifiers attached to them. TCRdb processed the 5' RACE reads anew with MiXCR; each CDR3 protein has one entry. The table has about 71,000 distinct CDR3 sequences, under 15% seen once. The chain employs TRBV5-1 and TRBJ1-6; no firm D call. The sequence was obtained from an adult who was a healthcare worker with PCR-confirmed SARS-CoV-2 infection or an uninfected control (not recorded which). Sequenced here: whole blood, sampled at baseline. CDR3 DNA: TGCGCCAGCAGCTCCGGACCGACGGAGTATAATTCACCCCTCCACTTT. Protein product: CASSSGPTEYNSPLHF.